This is a list of T cell receptor beta chains from one sample in a study of T cell responses to AZD1222 COVID-19 vaccine. Measured with immunoSEQ multiplex PCR; TCRdb has only the in-frame clones, and not every one. The data show over 100,000 clones, with 86% seen just once and around 22% held by the top ten. Sequenced material: peripheral blood, taken on day 0 of AZD1222 vaccination. These receptors were obtained from an adult in good health. CDR3s include the opening cysteine and the closing phenylalanine or tryptophan. D genes are given only for firm matches. Clone sizes are given selectively: once, few, many, or a class where the clone is expanded.

>TRBJ1-6|TRBV21-1|.|once
TGTGCCAGCACCCCCCCAGGCCCGGGGGGCTCACCCCTCCACTTT
CASTPPGPGGSPLHF
>TRBJ1-1|TRBV6-5|.|.
TGTGCCAGCAGTTGGGACTCAGGGAACACTGAAGCTTTCTTT
CASSWDSGNTEAFF
>TRBJ1-1|TRBV11-2|.|.
TGTGCCAGCAACTGGGGCACTAGAACTGAAGCTTTCTTT
CASNWGTRTEAFF
>TRBJ2-7|TRBV18|.|.
TGTGCCAGCTCACCAAAAGGTAGCTTGGGCTACGAGCAGTACTTC
CASSPKGSLGYEQYF
>TRBJ1-6|TRBV5-5|.|once
TGTGCCAGCAGACGCGACATCAATAATTCACCCCTCCACTTT
CASRRDINNSPLHF
>TRBJ2-7|TRBV6-6|.|.
TGTGCCAGCAGTTACAACTACGAGCAGTACTTC
CASSYNYEQYF
>TRBJ2-7|TRBV28|.|few
TGTGCCAGCAGTTTAGGGGGCGGCTACGAGCAGTACTTC
CASSLGGGYEQYF
>TRBJ2-3|TRBV2|TRBD2|.
TGTGCCAGCAGTCGACTAGCGGGGGGGCAAGATACGCAGTATTTT
CASSRLAGGQDTQYF
>TRBJ1-2|TRBV3-1/TRBV3-2|.|.
TGTGCCAGCAGCCTTATTGGGTCTGGCTACACCTTC
CASSLIGSGYTF
>TRBJ1-5|TRBV7-8|.|.
TGTGCCAGCGGGGATTATAGCAATCAGCCCCAGCATTTT
CASGDYSNQPQHF
>TRBJ1-6|TRBV1|.|.
TGCACCAGCAGCCATGACGGGTCCTATAATTCACCCCTCCACTTT
CTSSHDGSYNSPLHF
>TRBJ2-7|TRBV27|TRBD1|.
TGTGCCAGCAGTTCCGGGACAGGCATGATGGAGCAGTACTTC
CASSSGTGMMEQYF
>TRBJ1-5|TRBV12-5|.|.
TGTGCTAGTGGTTTGGTACGTCTTGGGGGGAATCAGCCCCAGCATTTT
CASGLVRLGGNQPQHF
>TRBJ1-3|TRBV5-4|TRBD1|.
TGTGCCAGCAGCCAGTACAGGGGAGCCGCGGCGCGACGAAACACCATATATTTT
CASSQYRGAAARRNTIYF
>TRBJ2-3|TRBV6-5|.|.
TGTGCCAGCACCAACTTAGGGCAAGATACGCAGTATTTT
CASTNLGQDTQYF
>TRBJ1-1|TRBV4-1|.|few
TGCGCCAGCAGCCAAGTGAAGGGAAGGAACACTGAAGCTTTCTTT
CASSQVKGRNTEAFF
>TRBJ2-5|TRBV5-5|.|.
TGTGCCAGCAGCTTGAACCGTGAAGGAGAGACCCAGTACTTC
CASSLNREGETQYF